This T cell receptor (beta chain) was recovered during a study of T cells in Graves' hyperthyroidism and ophthalmopathy. The ends were cut back, 5 bases at V and 5 bases at J, with 10 bases in the middle. Germline V gene lookup returns CDR1 SEHNR and CDR2 FQNEAQ (reference sequence). CDR3 length: 13 residues. Template material for amplifying TCR beta CDR3 regions consisted of RNA transcripts. The HTBI primer set drove a first-round RT-PCR of the TCR CDR3. TCRdb used MiXCR to reprocess the multiplex PCR reads, holding one entry per CDR3 protein. The sample holds around 600,000 distinct CDR3 sequences; about 14% are singletons and the top ten take more than 6%.

The receptor comes from a woman in her late teens or twenties with Graves' ophthalmopathy. Sequencing used blood. The chain uses TRBV7-9 and TRBJ2-1; no definite D call. The CDR3 here is CASSGEVDNEQFF. In DNA form, the CDR3 reads TGTGCCAGCAGCGGGGAAGTAGACAATGAGCAGTTCTTC.